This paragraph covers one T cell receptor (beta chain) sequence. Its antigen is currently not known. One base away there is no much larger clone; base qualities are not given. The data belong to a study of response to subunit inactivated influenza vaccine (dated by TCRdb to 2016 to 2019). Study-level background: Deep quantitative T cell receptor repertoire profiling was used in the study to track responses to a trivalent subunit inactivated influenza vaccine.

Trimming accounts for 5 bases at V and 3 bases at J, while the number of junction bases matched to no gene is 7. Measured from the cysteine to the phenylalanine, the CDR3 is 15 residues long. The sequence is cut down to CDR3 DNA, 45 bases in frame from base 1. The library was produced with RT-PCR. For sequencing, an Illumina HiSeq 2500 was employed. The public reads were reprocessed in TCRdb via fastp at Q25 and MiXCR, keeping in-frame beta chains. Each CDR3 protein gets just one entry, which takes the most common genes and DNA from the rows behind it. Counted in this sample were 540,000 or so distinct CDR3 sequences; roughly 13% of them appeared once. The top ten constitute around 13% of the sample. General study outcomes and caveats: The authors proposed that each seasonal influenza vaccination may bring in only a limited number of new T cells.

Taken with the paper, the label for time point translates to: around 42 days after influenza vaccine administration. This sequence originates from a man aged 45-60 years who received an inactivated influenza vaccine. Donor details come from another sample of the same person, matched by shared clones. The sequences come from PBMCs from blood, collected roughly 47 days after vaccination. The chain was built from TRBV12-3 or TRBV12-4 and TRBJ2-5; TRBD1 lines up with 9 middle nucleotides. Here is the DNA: TGTGCCAGCAGTACCTTTAGACAGGGGGAAGAGACCCAGTACTTC. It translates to CASSTFRQGEETQYF.